These 21 T cell receptor beta chains originate from one sample sequenced in a study of blood T cell repertoires in COVID-19. Sequenced by immunoSEQ multiplex PCR; TCRdb stores in-frame clones only, minus some. The table lists approximately 400,000 clones, approximately 77% of them singletons, with approximately 1% in the top ten. Sequencing was done on a sample of peripheral blood. The origin of the receptors is a human donor with acute or convalescent COVID-19. The donor label of this sample is uncertain.

The rearrangement uses TRBV19 and TRBJ2-3, with 14 bases fitting TRBD2. The CDR3 extends over 15 amino acids. The ends lost 6 bases at V and 4 bases at J; junction bases unmatched: 3. Germline loops: CDR1 LNHDA, CDR2 SQIVND (reference sequence). The CDR3 nucleotides read TGTGCCAGTAGGGGACTAGCGGGGGCAGCAGATACGCAGTATTTT. Its translation is CASRGLAGAADTQYF.

This chain joins TRBV28 and TRBJ2-1; TRBD2 aligns across 10 bases. This CDR3 spans 15 amino acids. V trimming: 6 bases; J trimming: 4 bases; junction bases outside the gene matches: 6. Per the germline V gene, CDR1 is MDHEN and CDR2 is SYDVKM. The CDR3 protein is CASRGKTSGYNEQFF. Written as DNA, the CDR3 is TGTGCCAGCAGGGGAAAGACTAGCGGGTACAATGAGCAGTTCTTC.

DNA of the CDR3: TGTGCCAGCCAGGGGGACCACGAGCAGTACTTC. It is translated as CASQGDHEQYF. V gene TRBV6-5 combines with J gene TRBJ2-7; 7 bases are a match to TRBD1. V shed 8 bases, J shed 5 bases, and the junction held 3 bases outside the gene matches. The CDR3 consists of 11 residues. Germline assignment: CDR1 MNHEY and CDR2 SVGAGI.

V is TRBV14 and J is TRBJ2-7, with 7 bases matching TRBD2. CDR1 and CDR2 from the germline V gene are SGHDN and FVKESK. This CDR3 has 13 amino acids. J lost 6 bases, V lost 4 bases, and 6 bases had no gene match. The CDR3 spells CASSRDYLSEQYF. The CDR3 DNA reads as TGTGCCAGCAGCCGGGACTACTTATCCGAGCAGTACTTC.

This clone was counted only a few times. The CDR3 sequence is CASSYLAEGTDTQYF. CDR3 bases: TGTGCCAGCAGTTACCTCGCAGAAGGCACAGATACGCAGTATTTT. The chain joins TRBV6-6 to TRBJ2-3; D remains ambiguous. Germline assignment: CDR1 MNHNY and CDR2 SVGAGI (reference sequence). The CDR3 sequence is 15 residues long. The V gene lost 2 bases and the J gene lost 1 base, with 10 bases spanning the gap.

This clone was counted once. The J gene is TRBJ1-2, the V gene TRBV28, with D possibly matching TRBD1 (5 bases). The length of the CDR3 is 14 residues. Trimming shortened V by 4 bases and J by 3 bases, and 12 bases separated the two germline ends. Germline values: CDR1 MDHEN, CDR2 SYDVKM. Here the CDR3 DNA reads TGTGCCAGCAGTTCACCTTGGGGGGACTATGGCTACACCTTC. The encoded protein is CASSSPWGDYGYTF.

The chain's CDR3 is CASVLGLAGITDTQYF. As DNA, the CDR3 is TGTGCCAGCGTTCTAGGACTAGCGGGGATCACAGATACGCAGTATTTT. J is TRBJ2-3 and V is TRBV28, with 12 bases lining up with TRBD2. This CDR3 has 16 amino acids. V shed 8 bases, J shed 2 bases, and the junction held 8 bases outside the gene matches. The germline V gene has CDR1 MDHEN and CDR2 SYDVKM.

The gene calls are TRBV5-1 and TRBJ2-3, with no clear D. Germline CDR1 and CDR2: SGHRS and YFSETQ. The length of the CDR3 is 13 residues. V was clipped by 0 bases and J by 4 bases, with 6 bases between them. Here the CDR3 DNA reads TGCGCCAGCAGCTTGGTAGTGGCAGATACGCAGTATTTT. Translated, it gives CASSLVVADTQYF.

The chain uses TRBV5-8 and TRBJ1-5; D unclear. CDR3 length: 15 residues. Germline V CDR1 and CDR2: SGHTS, YDEGEE. The V end lost 6 bases, the J end lost 7 bases, and 20 bases lay between the germline ends. Written as DNA, the CDR3 is TGTGCCAGCACCCCTTGGAGGGTGGGAGACCAGCCCCAGCATTTT. Its translation: CASTPWRVGDQPQHF.

DNA for the CDR3: TGTGCCAGCACACAGACAAACCTTTATGGCTACACCTTC. Protein product: CASTQTNLYGYTF. This chain uses TRBV18 with TRBJ1-2; no firm D call. Trimming stripped 8 bases from V and 5 bases from J, with 15 bases between. The CDR3 is 13 residues long. Germline CDR1 KGHSH, CDR2 LQKENI.

The rearrangement links TRBV7-9 to TRBJ2-2; 7 bases line up with TRBD2. This CDR3 contains 17 residues. With V trimmed by 0 bases and J by 0 bases, 4 bases remained unmatched. Per germline, CDR1 SEHNR and CDR2 FQNEAQ (reference sequence). CDR3 loop: CASSLASSGPNTGELFF. In nucleotides, the CDR3 is TGTGCCAGCAGCTTAGCGAGTAGCGGGCCGAACACCGGGGAGCTGTTTTTT.

The CDR3 region is CASSQVGTADQETQYF. The CDR3 DNA follows: TGTGCCAGCAGCCAAGTTGGGACAGCGGATCAAGAGACCCAGTACTTC. This chain connects TRBV4-2 to TRBJ2-5; 7 bases match TRBD1. V trimming: 1 base; J trimming: 2 bases; junction bases outside the gene matches: 7. The CDR3 covers 16 residues. The germline gives CDR1 LGHNA, CDR2 YNFKEQ.

CDR3 sequence reads: CASSPEPRSSLGRNYGYTF. DNA for the CDR3: TGTGCCAGCAGCCCTGAGCCCCGATCCAGCCTGGGGAGAAACTATGGCTACACCTTC. The V and J genes are TRBV5-5 and TRBJ1-2; no definite D call. This CDR3 has 19 amino acids. The V and J ends lost 4 bases and 2 bases respectively, with 27 bases between them. Germline CDR1 and CDR2: SGHKS and YYEKEE (reference sequence).

The chain joins TRBV6-1 to TRBJ2-5; D is possibly TRBD1 (6 bases). Germline CDR1 is MNHNS and CDR2 is SASEGT. With 2 bases removed from V and 5 bases from J, the gap between germline ends came to 21 bases. There are 17 residues in the CDR3. The CDR3 region has the DNA TGTGCCAGCAGTGAAAGAGGGGGAACTGGGCGAAAGGAGACCCAGTACTTC. Translating it yields CASSERGGTGRKETQYF.

The chain is built from TRBV6-5 and TRBJ2-7; 9 positions agree with TRBD1. The V segment lost 7 bases and the J segment 1 base; nucleotides outside the gene matches: 5. This CDR3 region has 14 residues. Germline CDR1 reads MNHEY; CDR2 reads SVGAGI. CDR3 amino acids: CASKGQGRSYEQYF. Written as DNA, the CDR3 is TGTGCCAGCAAGGGACAGGGTAGGTCCTACGAGCAGTACTTC.

The genes are TRBV3-1 (or the pseudogene TRBV3-2) and TRBJ1-2, with TRBD1 matching over 9 bases. The V gene end was trimmed by 4 bases and the J gene end by 6 bases; junction bases not matched to a gene: 21. This CDR3 has 19 residues. The germline V gene encodes CDR1 LGHDT and CDR2 YNNKEL (reference sequence). The CDR3 DNA follows: TGTGCCAGCAGCCCGAAGAGGACAGGGGTAGGGTATTTGTCGAATGGCTACACCTTC. Translated, it gives CASSPKRTGVGYLSNGYTF.

The V call is TRBV3-1 (or the pseudogene TRBV3-2), the J call TRBJ1-2; D gene uncertain. The germline CDR1 and CDR2 sequences are LGHDT and YNNKEL (reference sequence). V was clipped by 4 bases and J by 8 bases, with 14 bases between them. There are 13 residues in the CDR3. The CDR3 DNA follows: TGTGCCAGCAGCCCAAGTTTAACAACAGGCTACACCTTC. It specifies CASSPSLTTGYTF.

This clone was counted once. V usage is TRBV2 and J usage is TRBJ2-6, with unresolved D. With 4 bases removed from V and 0 bases from J, the gap between germline ends came to 7 bases. CDR1 SNHLY and CDR2 FYNNEI come from the germline V gene. The CDR3 is 15 residues long. CDR3 coding DNA: TGTGCCAGCAGTGGTCTCTTCTCTGGGGCCAACGTCCTGACTTTC. Its translation: CASSGLFSGANVLTF. Looking up the rest from reference TRBV2 and TRBJ2-6 gives the full variable domain: EPEVTQTPSHQVTQMGQEVILRCVPISNHLYFYWYRQILGQKVEFLVSFYNNEISEKSEIFDDQFSVERPDGSNFTLKIRSTKLEDSAMYFCASSGLFSGANVLTFGAGSRLTVL.

This chain uses TRBV19 with TRBJ1-2; no definite D call. In germline, CDR1 is LNHDA, CDR2 SQIVND (reference sequence). V lost 3 bases, J lost 8 bases, and 16 bases lay in between. This CDR3 is built from 14 residues. CDR3: CASSIPRGGLGYTF. CDR3 nucleotide sequence: TGTGCCAGTAGTATCCCTCGAGGAGGGCTCGGCTACACCTTC.

The rearrangement uses TRBV6-6 and TRBJ1-1, with D unresolved. This CDR3 spans 9 amino acids. Germline CDR1 is MNHNY and CDR2 is SVGAGI (reference sequence). With 6 bases removed from V and 8 bases from J, the gap between germline ends came to 4 bases. CDR3 amino acids: CASSQEAFF. The CDR3 nucleotides read TGTGCCAGCAGCCAAGAAGCTTTCTTT.

The rearrangement uses TRBV6-1 and TRBJ1-2; D perhaps matches TRBD1 (5 bases). The CDR3 extends over 14 amino acids. CDR1 and CDR2 (germline): MNHNS, SASEGT. Trimming left V 3 bases short and J 4 bases short, with 12 bases between. Here the CDR3 DNA reads TGTGCCAGCAGTGAGAGTCAGGGTACCTATGGCTACACCTTC. It codes for CASSESQGTYGYTF.